The sequence of this TCR beta chain was determined in a study of blood T cell repertoires in COVID-19. This clone occurred once. Data came from immunoSEQ multiplex PCR; TCRdb stores just in-frame clones and leaves some out. Of roughly 45,000 clones listed, about three quarters are singletons. Germline values: CDR1 SNHLY, CDR2 FYNNEI. V was trimmed by 9 bases and J by 2 bases, leaving 14 bases between them. The CDR3 covers 14 residues. The chain couples TRBV2 to TRBJ2-1; D might be TRBD2 (6 bases). Sample: peripheral blood. The source is a woman in her 70s with acute or convalescent COVID-19. The CDR3 DNA reads as TGTGCCAGTCGGGACTCGTTGGCCTACAATGAGCAGTTCTTC. Protein sequence: CASRDSLAYNEQFF.